This TCR beta chain was identified during a study of cytomegalovirus exposure and HLA in healthy donors. Study results and caveats: In a later analysis, specific HLA alleles were associated with over 15,000 TCR beta sequences at a 0.05 false discovery rate. TCR beta chain V- and J-gene trimming was linked, in a later analysis, to a missense variant in DCLRE1C. In a later analysis, the majority of CMV-associated beta chains seemingly showed HLA restriction.

PCR used 60 Vbeta primers and 13 Jbeta primers. Clones were sequenced by immunoSEQ multiplex PCR, and TCRdb holds only the in-frame ones, with some missing. Among about 140,000 clones, approximately 85% were seen once, and the ten largest hold roughly 8%. In the case of this clone: What it binds is unknown.

Germline CDR1 and CDR2: SGHRS and YFSETQ. The CDR3 is 15 residues long. The V end was cut by 5 bases, the J end by 0 bases, with 11 bases between. The source is a woman aged 50 to 60 in good health and CMV-seropositive. The sequencing sample was made of PBMCs. The J gene is TRBJ2-2, the V gene TRBV5-1; maybe TRBD2 (6 bases). CDR3 region: CASSTPGANTGELFF. The CDR3 DNA reads TGCGCCAGCAGTACCCCGGGGGCGAACACCGGGGAGCTGTTTTTT. The complete variable domain, with remaining parts taken from reference TRBV5-1 and TRBJ2-2, reads KAGVTQTPRYLIKTRGQQVTLSCSPISGHRSVSWYQQTPGQGLQFLFEYFSETQRNKGNFPGRFSGRQFSNSRSEMNVSTLELGDSALYLCASSTPGANTGELFFGEGSRLTVL.